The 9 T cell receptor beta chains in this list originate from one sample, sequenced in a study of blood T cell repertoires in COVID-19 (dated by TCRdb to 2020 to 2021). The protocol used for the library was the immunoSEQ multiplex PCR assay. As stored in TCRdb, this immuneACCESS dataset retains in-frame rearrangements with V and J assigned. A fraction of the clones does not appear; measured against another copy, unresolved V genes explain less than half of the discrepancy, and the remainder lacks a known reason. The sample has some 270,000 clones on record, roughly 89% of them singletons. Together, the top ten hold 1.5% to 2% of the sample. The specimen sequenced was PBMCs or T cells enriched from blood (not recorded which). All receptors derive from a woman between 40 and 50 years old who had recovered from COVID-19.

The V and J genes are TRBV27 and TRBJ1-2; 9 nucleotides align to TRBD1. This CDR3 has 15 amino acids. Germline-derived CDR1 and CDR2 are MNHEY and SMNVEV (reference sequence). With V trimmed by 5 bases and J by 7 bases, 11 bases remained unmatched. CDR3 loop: CASSLRDRVSGGYTF. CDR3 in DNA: TGTGCCAGCAGTCTAAGGGACAGGGTTTCGGGTGGCTACACCTTC.

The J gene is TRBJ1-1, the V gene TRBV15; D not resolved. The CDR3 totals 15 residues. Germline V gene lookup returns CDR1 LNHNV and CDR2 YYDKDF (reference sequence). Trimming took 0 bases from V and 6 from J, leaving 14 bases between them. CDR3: CATSRDIYGSPEAFF. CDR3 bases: TGTGCCACCAGCAGAGATATATACGGTTCCCCTGAAGCTTTCTTT.

CDR3 sequence: CSAAGTSGRGGTDTQYF. The CDR3 DNA follows: TGCAGCGCCGCAGGGACTAGCGGGAGGGGAGGCACAGATACGCAGTATTTT. The V call is TRBV29-1, the J call TRBJ2-3; 16 bases match TRBD2. CDR1 and CDR2 from the germline V gene are SQVTM and ANQGSEA. The CDR3 extends over 17 amino acids. With V trimmed by 7 bases and J by 1 base, 8 bases remained unmatched.

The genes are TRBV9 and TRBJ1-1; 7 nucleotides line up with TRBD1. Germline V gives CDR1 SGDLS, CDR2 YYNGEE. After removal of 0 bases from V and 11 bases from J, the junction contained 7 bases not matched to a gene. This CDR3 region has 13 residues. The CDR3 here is CASSVGTGPLAFF. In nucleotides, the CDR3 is TGTGCCAGCAGCGTAGGGACAGGACCGTTGGCTTTCTTT.

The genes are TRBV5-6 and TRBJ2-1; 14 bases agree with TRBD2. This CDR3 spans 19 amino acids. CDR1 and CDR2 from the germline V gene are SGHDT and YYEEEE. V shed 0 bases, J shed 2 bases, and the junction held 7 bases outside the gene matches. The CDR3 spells CASSLERTSGGTTYNEQFF. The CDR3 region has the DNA TGTGCCAGCAGCTTGGAGAGGACTAGCGGGGGGACGACCTACAATGAGCAGTTCTTC.

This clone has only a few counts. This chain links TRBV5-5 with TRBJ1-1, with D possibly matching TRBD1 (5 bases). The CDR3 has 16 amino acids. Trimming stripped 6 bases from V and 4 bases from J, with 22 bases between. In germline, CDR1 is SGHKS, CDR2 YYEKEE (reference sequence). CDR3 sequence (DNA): TGTGCCAGCAACCAGGAGCGGGACTTTCAGGCCACTGAAGCTTTCTTT. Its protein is CASNQERDFQATEAFF.

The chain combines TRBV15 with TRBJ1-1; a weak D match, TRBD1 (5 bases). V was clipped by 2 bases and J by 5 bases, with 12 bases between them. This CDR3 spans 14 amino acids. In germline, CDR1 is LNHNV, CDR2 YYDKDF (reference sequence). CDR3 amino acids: CATSRRGSGTEAFF. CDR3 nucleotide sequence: TGTGCCACCAGCAGACGGGGGTCAGGAACTGAAGCTTTCTTT.

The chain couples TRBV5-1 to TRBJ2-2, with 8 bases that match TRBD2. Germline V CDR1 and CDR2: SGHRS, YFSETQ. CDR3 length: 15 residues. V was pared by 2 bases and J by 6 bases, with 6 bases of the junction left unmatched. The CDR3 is CASSLAGALAGELFF. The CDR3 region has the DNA TGCGCCAGCAGCTTAGCGGGAGCTCTGGCCGGGGAGCTGTTTTTT.

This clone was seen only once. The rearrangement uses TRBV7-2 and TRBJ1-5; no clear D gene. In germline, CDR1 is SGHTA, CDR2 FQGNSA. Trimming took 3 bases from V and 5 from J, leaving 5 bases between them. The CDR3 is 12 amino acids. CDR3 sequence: CASSFVYQPQHF. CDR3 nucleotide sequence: TGTGCCAGCAGCTTCGTGTATCAGCCCCAGCATTTT.